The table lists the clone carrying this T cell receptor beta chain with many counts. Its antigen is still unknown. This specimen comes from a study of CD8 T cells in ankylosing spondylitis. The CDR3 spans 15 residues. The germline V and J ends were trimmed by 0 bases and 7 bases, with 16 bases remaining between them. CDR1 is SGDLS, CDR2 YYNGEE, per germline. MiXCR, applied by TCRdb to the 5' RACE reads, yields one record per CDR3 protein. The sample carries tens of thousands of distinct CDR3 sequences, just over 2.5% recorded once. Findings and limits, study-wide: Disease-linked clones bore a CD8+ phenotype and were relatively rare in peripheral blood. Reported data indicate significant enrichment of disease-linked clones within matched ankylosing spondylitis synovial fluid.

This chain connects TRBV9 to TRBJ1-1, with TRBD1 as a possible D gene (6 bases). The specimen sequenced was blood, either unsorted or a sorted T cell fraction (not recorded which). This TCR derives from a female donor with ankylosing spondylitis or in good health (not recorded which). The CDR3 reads CASSVAPSTGVEAFF. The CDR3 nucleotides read TGTGCCAGCAGCGTAGCCCCTTCGACAGGAGTTGAAGCTTTCTTT.